The clone carrying this TCR beta chain was detected a few times. Antigen unknown. One entry per CDR3 protein, called by TCRdb with MiXCR from the 5' RACE reads. The data contain under 130,000 distinct CDR3 sequences, 24% of them singletons. The data are from a study of CD8 T cells in ankylosing spondylitis. V trimming: 6 bases; J trimming: 5 bases; junction bases outside the gene matches: 8. The CDR3 runs to 15 residues. Germline V gives CDR1 WSHSY, CDR2 SAAADI. Study observations and caveats: A motif in TCR beta, a set of roughly 8 highly homologous variants, appeared characteristic of ankylosing spondylitis blood. Past studies reported some motif variants in reactive arthritis synovial fluid and blood. Disease-linked clones proved CD8+ and comparatively uncommon in peripheral blood. As reported, disease-linked clones showed significant enrichment in matched ankylosing spondylitis synovial fluid.

This clonotype was sampled from a male donor with ankylosing spondylitis. Sample: synovial fluid, either unsorted or a sorted T cell fraction (not recorded which). V is TRBV10-2 and J is TRBJ2-1; TRBD1 matches 9 bases. CDR3 DNA sequence: TGCGCCAGCAGCGGGGGACAGGGAGTCCACAATGAGCAGTTCTTC. Translating gives CASSGGQGVHNEQFF.